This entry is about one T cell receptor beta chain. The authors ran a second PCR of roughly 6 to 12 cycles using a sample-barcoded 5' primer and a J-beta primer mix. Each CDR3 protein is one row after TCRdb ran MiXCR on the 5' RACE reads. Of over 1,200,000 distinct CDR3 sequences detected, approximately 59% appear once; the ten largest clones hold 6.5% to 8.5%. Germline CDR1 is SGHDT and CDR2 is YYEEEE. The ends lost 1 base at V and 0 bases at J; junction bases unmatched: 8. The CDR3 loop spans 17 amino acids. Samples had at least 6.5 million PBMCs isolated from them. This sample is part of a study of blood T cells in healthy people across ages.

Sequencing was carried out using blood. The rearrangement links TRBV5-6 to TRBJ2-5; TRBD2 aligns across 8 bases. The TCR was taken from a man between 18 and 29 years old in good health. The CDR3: CASSLYPGGGYQETQYF. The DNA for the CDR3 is TGTGCCAGCAGCTTGTACCCGGGAGGGGGGTACCAAGAGACCCAGTACTTC.